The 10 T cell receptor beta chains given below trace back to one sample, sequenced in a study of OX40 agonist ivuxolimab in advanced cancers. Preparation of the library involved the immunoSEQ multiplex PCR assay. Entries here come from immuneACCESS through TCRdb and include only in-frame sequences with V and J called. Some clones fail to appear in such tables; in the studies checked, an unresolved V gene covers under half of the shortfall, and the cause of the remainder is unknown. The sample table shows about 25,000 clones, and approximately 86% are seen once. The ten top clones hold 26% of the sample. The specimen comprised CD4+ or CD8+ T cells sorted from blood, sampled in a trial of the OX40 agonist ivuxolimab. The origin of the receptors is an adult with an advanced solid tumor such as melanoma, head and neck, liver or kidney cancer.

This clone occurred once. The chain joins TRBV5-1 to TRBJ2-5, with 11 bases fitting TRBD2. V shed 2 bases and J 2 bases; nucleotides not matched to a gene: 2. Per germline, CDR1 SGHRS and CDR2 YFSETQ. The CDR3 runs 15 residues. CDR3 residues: CASSFSGGGQETQYF. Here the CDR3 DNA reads TGCGCCAGCAGCTTTAGCGGGGGGGGACAAGAGACCCAGTACTTC. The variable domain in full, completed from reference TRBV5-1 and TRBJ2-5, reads KAGVTQTPRYLIKTRGQQVTLSCSPISGHRSVSWYQQTPGQGLQFLFEYFSETQRNKGNFPGRFSGRQFSNSRSEMNVSTLELGDSALYLCASSFSGGGQETQYFGPGTRLLVL.

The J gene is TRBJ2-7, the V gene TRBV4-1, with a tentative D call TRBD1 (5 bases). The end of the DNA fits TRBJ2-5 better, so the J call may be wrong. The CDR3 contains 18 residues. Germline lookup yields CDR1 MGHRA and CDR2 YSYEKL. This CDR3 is CASSQPAQMGPYQETQYF. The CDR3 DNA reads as TGCGCCAGCAGCCAGCCTGCCCAAATGGGGCCGTACCAAGAGACCCAGTACTTC.

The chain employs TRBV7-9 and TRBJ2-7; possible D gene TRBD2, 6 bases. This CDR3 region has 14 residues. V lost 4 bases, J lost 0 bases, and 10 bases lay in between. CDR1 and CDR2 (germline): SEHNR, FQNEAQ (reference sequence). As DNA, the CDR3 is TGTGCCAGCAGCTCTCGGGAGTCCTCCTACGAGCAGTACTTC. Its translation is CASSSRESSYEQYF. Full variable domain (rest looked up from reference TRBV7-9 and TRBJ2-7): DTGVSQNPRHKITKRGQNVTFRCDPISEHNRLYWYRQTLGQGPEFLTYFQNEAQLEKSRLLSDRFSAERPKGSFSTLEIQRTEQGDSAMYLCASSSRESSYEQYFGPGTRLTVT.

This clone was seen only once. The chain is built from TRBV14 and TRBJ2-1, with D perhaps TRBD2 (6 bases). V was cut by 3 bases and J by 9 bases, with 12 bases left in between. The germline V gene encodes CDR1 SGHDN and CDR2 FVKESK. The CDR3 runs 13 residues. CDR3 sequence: CASSHGGGGEQFF. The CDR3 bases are TGTGCCAGCAGCCATGGGGGAGGTGGTGAGCAGTTCTTC.

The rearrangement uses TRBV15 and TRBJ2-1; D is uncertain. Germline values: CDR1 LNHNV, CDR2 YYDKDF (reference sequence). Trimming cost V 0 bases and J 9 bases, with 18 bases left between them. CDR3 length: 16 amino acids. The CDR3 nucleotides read TGTGCCACCAGCAGAGATCAGTTTAAGGGCGACGGTGAGCAGTTCTTC. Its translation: CATSRDQFKGDGEQFF.

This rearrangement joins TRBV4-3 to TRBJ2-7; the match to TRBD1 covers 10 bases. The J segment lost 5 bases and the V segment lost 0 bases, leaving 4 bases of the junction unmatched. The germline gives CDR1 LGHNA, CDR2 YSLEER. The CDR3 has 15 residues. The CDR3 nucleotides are TGCGCCAGCAGCCAAGATCGACAGGGGGCCCACGAGCAGTACTTC. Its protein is CASSQDRQGAHEQYF.

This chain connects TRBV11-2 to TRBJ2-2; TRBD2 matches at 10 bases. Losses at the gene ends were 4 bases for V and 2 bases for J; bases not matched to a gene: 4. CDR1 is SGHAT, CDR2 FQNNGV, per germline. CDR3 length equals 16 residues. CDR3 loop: CASSYGLAANTGELFF. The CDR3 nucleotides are TGTGCCAGCAGCTACGGACTAGCGGCTAACACCGGGGAGCTGTTTTTT.

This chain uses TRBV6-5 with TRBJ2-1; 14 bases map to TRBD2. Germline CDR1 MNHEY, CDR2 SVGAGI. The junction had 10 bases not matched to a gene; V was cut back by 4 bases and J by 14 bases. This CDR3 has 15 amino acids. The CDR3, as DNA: TGTGCCAGCAGTTTGGGACTAGCGGGAGAGTCATGTGAGTTCTTC. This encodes CASSLGLAGESCEFF.

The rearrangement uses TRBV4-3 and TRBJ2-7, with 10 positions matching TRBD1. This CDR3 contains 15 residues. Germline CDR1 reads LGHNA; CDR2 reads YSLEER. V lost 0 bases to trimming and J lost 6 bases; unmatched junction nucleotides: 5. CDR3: CASSQDRTGGREQYF. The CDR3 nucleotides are TGCGCCAGCAGCCAAGACAGGACAGGGGGACGCGAGCAGTACTTC.

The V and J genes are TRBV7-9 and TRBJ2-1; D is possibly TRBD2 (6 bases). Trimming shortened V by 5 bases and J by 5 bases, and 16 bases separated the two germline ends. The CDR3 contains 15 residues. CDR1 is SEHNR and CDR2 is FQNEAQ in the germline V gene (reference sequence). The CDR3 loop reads CASSTRSGSDNEQFF. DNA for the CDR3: TGTGCCAGCAGCACCCGCAGCGGGTCGGACAATGAGCAGTTCTTC.